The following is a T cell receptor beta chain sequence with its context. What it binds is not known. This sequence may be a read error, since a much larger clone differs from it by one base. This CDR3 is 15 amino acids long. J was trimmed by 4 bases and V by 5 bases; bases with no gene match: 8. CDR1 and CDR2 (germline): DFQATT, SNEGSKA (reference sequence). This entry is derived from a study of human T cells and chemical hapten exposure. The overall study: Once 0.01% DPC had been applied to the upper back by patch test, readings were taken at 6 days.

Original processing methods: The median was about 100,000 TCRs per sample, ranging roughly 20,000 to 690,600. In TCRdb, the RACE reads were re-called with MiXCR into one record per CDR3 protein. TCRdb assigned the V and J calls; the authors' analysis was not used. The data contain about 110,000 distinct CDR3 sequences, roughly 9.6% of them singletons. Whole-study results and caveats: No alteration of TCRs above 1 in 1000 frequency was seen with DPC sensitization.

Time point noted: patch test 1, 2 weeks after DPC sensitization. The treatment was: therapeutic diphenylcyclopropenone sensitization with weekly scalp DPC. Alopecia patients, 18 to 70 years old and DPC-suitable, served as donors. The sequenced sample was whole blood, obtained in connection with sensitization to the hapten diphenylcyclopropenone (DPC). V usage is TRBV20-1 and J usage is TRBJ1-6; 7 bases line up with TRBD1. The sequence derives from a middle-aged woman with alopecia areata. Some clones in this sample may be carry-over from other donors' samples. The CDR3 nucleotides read TGCAGTGCTGGAGGGCCAGGGGGGTATAATTCACCCCTCCACTTT. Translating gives CSAGGPGGYNSPLHF.